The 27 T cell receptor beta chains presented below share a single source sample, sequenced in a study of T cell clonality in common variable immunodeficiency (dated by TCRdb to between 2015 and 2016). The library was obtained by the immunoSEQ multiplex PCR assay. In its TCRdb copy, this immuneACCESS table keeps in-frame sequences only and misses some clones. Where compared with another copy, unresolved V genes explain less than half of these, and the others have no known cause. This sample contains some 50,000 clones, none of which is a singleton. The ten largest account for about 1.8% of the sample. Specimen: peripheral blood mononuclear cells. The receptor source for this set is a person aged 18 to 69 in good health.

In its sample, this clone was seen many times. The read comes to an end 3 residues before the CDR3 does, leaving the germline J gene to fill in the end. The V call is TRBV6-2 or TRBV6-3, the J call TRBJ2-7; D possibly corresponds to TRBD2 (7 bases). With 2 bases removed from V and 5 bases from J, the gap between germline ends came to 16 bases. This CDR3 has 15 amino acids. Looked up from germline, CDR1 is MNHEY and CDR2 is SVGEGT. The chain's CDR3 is CASSYRRGPGHEQYF. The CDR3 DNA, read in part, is TGTGCCAGCAGTTACAGGCGGGGGCCAGGTCACGAG.

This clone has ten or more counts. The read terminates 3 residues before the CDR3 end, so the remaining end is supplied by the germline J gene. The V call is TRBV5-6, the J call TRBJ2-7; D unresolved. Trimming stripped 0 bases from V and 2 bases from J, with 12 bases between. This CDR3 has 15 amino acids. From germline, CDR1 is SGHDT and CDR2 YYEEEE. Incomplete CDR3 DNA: TGTGCCAGCAGCTTGGCCGGTTTCCCAACCTACGAG. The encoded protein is CASSLAGFPTYE. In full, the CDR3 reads CASSLAGFPTYEQYF.

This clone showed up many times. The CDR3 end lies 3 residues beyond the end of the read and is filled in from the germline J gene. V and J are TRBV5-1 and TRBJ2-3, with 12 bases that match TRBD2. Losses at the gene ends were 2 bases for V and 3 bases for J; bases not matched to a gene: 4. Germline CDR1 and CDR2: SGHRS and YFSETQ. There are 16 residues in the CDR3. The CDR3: CASSLATSGGTDTQYF. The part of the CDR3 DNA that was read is TGCGCCAGCAGCTTAGCCACTAGCGGGGGGACAGATACG. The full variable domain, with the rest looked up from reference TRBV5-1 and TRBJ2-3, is KAGVTQTPRYLIKTRGQQVTLSCSPISGHRSVSWYQQTPGQGLQFLFEYFSETQRNKGNFPGRFSGRQFSNSRSEMNVSTLELGDSALYLCASSLATSGGTDTQYFGPGTRLTVL.

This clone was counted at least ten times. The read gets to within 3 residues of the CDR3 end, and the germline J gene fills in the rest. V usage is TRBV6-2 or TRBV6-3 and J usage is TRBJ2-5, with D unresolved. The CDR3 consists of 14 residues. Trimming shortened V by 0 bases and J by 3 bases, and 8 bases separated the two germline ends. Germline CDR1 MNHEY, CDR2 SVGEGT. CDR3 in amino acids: CASSYSGQKETQYF. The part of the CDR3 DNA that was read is TGTGCCAGCAGTTACTCGGGCCAGAAAGAGACC.

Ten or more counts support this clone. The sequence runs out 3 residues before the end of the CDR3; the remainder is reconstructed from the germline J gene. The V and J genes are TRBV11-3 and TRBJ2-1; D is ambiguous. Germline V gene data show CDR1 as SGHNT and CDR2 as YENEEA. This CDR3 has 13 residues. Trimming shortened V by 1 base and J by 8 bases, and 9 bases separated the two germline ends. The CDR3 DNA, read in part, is TGTGCCAGCAGCTTAGGACAAGACCATGAG. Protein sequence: CASSLGQDHE. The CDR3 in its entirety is CASSLGQDHEQFF. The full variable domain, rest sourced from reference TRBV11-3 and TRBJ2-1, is EAGVVQSPRYKIIEKKQPVAFWCNPISGHNTLYWYLQNLGQGPELLIRYENEEAVDDSQLPKDRFSAERLKGVDSTLKIQPAELGDSAVYLCASSLGQDHEQFFGPGTRLTVL.

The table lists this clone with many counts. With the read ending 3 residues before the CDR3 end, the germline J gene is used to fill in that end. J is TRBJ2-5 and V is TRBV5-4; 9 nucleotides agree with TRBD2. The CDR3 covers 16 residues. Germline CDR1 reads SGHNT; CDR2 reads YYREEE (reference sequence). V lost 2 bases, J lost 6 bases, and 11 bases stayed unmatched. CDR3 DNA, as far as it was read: TGTGCCAGCAGCTTTGGTAGCGGGGGCCTTGGGAAGACC. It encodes CASSFGSGGLGKT. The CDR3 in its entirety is CASSFGSGGLGKTQYF.

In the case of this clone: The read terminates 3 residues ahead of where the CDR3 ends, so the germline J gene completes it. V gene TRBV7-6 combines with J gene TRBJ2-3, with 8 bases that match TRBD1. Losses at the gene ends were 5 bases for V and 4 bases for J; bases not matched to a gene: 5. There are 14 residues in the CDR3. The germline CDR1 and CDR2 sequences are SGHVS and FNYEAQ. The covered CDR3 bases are TGTGCCAGCAGCCGACAGGGGCAAGCAGATACG. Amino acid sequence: CASSRQGQADT. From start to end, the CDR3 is CASSRQGQADTQYF.

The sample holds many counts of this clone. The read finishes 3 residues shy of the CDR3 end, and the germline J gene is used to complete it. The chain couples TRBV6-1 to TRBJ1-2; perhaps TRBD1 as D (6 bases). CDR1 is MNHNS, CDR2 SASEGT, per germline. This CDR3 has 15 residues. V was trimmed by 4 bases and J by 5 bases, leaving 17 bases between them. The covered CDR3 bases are TGTGCCAGCAGTGTCCAGGGGCGCTCCTATTATGGC. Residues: CASSVQGRSYYG. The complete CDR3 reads CASSVQGRSYYGYTF.

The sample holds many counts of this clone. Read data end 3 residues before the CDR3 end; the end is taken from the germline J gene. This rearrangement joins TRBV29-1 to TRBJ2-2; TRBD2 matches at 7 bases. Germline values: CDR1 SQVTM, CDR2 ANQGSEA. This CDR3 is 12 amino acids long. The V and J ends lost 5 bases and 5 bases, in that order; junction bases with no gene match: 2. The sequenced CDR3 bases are TGCAGCGTTCGGGGGGAGACCGGGGAG. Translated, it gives CSVRGETGE. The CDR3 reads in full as CSVRGETGELFF.

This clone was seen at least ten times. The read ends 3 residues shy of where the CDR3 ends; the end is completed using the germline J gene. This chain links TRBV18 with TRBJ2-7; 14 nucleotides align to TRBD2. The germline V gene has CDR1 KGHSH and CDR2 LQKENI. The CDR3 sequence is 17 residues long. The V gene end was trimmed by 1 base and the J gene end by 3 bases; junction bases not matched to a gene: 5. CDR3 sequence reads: CASSPQGTSGGLYEQYF. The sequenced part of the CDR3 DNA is TGTGCCAGCTCACCACAAGGGACTAGCGGGGGCCTCTACGAG.

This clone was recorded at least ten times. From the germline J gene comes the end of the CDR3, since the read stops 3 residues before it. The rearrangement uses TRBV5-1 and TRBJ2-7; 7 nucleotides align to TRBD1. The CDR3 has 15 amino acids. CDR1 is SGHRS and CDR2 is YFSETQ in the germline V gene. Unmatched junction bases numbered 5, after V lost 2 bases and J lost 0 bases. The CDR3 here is CASSLGTVSSYEQYF. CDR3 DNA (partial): TGCGCCAGCAGCTTAGGGACAGTGAGCTCCTACGAG.

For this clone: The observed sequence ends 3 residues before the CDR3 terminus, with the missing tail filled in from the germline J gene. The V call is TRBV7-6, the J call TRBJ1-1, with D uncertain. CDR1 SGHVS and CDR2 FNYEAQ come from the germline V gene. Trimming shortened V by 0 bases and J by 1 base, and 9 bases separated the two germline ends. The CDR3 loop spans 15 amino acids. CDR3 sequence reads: CASSLARGANTEAFF. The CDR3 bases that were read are TGTGCCAGCAGCTTAGCGCGTGGTGCGAACACTGAA.

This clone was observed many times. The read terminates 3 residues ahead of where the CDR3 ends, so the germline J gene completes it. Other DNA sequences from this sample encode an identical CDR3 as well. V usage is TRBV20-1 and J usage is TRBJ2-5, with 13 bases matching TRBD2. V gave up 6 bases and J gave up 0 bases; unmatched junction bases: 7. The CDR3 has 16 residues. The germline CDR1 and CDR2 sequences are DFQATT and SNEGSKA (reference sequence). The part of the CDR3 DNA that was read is TGCAGTGCGAGCTCTGGACTAGCGGGGGACCAAGAGACC. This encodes CSASSGLAGDQET. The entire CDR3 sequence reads CSASSGLAGDQETQYF.

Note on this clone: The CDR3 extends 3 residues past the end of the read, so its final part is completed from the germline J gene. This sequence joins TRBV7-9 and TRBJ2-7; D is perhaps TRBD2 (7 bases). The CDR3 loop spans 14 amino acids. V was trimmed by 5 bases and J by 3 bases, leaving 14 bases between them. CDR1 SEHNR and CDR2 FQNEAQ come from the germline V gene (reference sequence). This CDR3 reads CASSGGGGVYEQYF. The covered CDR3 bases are TGTGCCAGCAGCGGGGGCGGGGGCGTCTACGAG.

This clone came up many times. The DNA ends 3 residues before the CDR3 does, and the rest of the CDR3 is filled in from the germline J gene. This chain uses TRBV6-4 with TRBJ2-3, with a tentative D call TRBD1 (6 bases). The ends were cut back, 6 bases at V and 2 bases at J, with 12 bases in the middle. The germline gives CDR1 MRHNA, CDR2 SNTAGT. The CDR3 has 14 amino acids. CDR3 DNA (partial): TGTGCCAGCAGCCCAACAGGGACCACAGATACG. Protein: CASSPTGTTDT. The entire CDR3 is CASSPTGTTDTQYF.

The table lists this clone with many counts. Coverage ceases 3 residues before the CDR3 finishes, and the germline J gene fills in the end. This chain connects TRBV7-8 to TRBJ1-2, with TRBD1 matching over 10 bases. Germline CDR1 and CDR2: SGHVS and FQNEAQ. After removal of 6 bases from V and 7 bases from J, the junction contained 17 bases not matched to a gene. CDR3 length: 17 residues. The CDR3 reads CASSGQGTGVNPGGYTF. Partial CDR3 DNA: TGTGCCAGCAGTGGTCAGGGGACAGGGGTAAATCCGGGTGGC.

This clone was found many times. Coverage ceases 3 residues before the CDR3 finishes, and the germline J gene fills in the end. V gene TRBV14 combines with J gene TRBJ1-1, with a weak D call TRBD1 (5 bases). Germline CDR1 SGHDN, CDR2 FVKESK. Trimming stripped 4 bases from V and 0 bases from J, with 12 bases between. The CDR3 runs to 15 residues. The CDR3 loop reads CASSRLGHLNTEAFF. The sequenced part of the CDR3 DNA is TGTGCCAGCAGCCGCCTCGGACACCTGAACACTGAA.

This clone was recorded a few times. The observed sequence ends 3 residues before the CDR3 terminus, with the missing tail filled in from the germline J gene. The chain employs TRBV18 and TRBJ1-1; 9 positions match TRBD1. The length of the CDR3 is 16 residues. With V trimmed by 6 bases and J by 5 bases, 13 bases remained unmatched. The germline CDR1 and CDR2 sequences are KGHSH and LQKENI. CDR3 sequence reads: CASSQGVGQGFTEAFF. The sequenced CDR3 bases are TGTGCCAGCTCCCAAGGGGTGGGACAGGGTTTTACTGAA.

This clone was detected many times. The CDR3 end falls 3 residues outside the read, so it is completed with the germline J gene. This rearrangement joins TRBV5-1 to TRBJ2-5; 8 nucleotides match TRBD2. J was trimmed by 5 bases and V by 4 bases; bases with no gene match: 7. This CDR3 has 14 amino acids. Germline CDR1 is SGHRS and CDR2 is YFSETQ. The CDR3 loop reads CASSNRGGEETQYF. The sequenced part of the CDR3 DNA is TGCGCCAGCAGCAATCGGGGGGGCGAGGAGACC.

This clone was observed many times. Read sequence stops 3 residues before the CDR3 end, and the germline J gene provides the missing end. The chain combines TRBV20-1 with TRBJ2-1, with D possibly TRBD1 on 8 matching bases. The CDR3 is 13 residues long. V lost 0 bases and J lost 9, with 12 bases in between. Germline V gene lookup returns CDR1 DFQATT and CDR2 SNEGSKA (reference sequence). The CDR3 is CSAREDREGEQFF. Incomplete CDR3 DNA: TGCAGTGCTAGAGAGGACAGGGAGGGTGAG.

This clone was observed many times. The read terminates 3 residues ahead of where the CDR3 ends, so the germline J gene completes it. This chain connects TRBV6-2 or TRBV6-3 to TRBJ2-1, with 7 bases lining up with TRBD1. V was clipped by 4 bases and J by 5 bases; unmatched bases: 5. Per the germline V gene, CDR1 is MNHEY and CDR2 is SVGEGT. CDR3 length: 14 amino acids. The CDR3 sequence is CASSSRQGHNEQFF. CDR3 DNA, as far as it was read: TGTGCCAGCAGTTCCCGACAGGGTCACAATGAG.

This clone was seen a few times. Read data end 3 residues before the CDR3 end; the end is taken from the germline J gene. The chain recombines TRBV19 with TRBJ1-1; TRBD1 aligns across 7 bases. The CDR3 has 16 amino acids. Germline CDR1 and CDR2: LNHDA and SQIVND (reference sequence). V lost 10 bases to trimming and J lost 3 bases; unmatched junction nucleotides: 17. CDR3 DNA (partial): TGTGCCATCGGGCCGGGGGACAGTCGTCGTCACACTGAA. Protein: CAIGPGDSRRHTE. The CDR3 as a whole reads CAIGPGDSRRHTEAFF.

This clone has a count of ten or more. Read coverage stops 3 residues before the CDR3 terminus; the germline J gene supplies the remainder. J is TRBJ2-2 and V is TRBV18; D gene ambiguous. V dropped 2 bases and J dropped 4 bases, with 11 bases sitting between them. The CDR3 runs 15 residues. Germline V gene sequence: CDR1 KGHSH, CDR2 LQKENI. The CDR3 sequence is CASSPDKDSTGELFF. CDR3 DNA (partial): TGTGCCAGCTCACCAGACAAGGATAGCACCGGGGAG.

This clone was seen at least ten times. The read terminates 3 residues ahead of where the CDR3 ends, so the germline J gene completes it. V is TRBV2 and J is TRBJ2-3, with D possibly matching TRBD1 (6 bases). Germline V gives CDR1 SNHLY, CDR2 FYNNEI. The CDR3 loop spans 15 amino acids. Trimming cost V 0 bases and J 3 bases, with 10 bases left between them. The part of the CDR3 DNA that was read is TGTGCCAGCAGTGAAGCTGGCCAGGGGACAGATACG. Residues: CASSEAGQGTDT. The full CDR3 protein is CASSEAGQGTDTQYF.

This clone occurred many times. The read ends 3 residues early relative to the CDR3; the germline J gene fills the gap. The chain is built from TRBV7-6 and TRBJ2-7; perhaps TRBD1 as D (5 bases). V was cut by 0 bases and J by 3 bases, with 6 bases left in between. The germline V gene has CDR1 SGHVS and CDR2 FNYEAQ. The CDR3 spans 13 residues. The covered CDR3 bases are TGTGCCAGCAGCTTAGCCGACAGCTACGAG. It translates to CASSLADSYE. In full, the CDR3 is CASSLADSYEQYF.

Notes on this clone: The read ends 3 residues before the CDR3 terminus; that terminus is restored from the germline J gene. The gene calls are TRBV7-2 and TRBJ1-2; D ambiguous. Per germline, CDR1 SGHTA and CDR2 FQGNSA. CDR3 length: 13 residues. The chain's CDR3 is CASSPELVYDYTF. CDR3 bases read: TGTGCCAGCAGCCCTGAACTAGTGTACGAC.

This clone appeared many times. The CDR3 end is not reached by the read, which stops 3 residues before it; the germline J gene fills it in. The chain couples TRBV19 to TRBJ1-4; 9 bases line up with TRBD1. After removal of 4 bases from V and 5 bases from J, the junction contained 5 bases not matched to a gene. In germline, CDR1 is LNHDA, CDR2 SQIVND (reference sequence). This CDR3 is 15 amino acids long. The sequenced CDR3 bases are TGTGCCAGTAGTACCCTGACAGGGGGAAATGAAAAA. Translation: CASSTLTGGNEK. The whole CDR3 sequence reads CASSTLTGGNEKLFF. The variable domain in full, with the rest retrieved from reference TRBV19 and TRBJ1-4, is DGGITQSPKYLFRKEGQNVTLSCEQNLNHDAMYWYRQDPGQGLRLIYYSQIVNDFQKGDIAEGYSVSREKKESFPLTVTSAQKNPTAFYLCASSTLTGGNEKLFFGSGTQLSVL.